This T cell receptor (beta chain) came from a study of OX40 agonist ivuxolimab in advanced cancers. Trimming shortened V by 6 bases and J by 0 bases, and 6 bases separated the two germline ends. The CDR3 extends over 14 amino acids. From germline, CDR1 is LGHNT and CDR2 FRNRAP. Generated by immunoSEQ multiplex PCR, the TCRdb table keeps only in-frame clones and is missing some. The repertoire holds more than 85,000 clones, with around 83% as singletons. The source of this sequence is an adult with an advanced solid tumor such as melanoma, head and neck, liver or kidney cancer. The V gene is TRBV12-5, the J gene TRBJ2-6; D remains ambiguous. This specimen consisted of CD4+ or CD8+ T cells sorted from blood, obtained in a trial of the OX40 agonist ivuxolimab. Here the CDR3 reads CASGEGSGANVLTF. The CDR3, as DNA: TGTGCTAGTGGCGAAGGCTCTGGGGCCAACGTCCTGACTTTC.